These 22 T cell receptor beta chains share one sample of origin, sequenced in a study of cytomegalovirus exposure and HLA in healthy donors. Use of 60 Vbeta and 13 Jbeta primers characterized the PCR. Some clones are missing from TCRdb's copy, which holds only in-frame ones; the method was immunoSEQ multiplex PCR. The sample includes more than 90,000 clones, 78% of them seen just once. The sample was PBMCs. The receptors come from a woman aged 60 to 75 in good health and CMV-seronegative.

This chain joins TRBV7-2 and TRBJ2-5; the D gene is possibly TRBD2 (6 bases). The DNA end lines up better with TRBJ2-7; the J call may be wrong. The CDR3 has 14 residues. Germline V gene sequence: CDR1 SGHTA, CDR2 FQGNSA. The CDR3 region is CASSFDTAGYEQYF. The CDR3 nucleotides are TGTGCCAGCAGCTTTGACACCGCGGGATACGAGCAGTACTTC.

This chain joins TRBV2 and TRBJ2-1; 9 nucleotides align to TRBD1. After removal of 7 bases from V and 9 bases from J, the junction contained 10 bases not matched to a gene. CDR1 is SNHLY and CDR2 is FYNNEI in the germline V gene. This CDR3 is built from 14 residues. CDR3 amino acids: CASIEGTGISEQFF. The DNA of the CDR3 is TGTGCCAGCATAGAAGGGACAGGGATTAGTGAGCAGTTCTTC. The variable domain in full, completed from reference TRBV2 and TRBJ2-1, reads EPEVTQTPSHQVTQMGQEVILRCVPISNHLYFYWYRQILGQKVEFLVSFYNNEISEKSEIFDDQFSVERPDGSNFTLKIRSTKLEDSAMYFCASIEGTGISEQFFGPGTRLTVL.

V usage is TRBV7-9 and J usage is TRBJ2-7, with 8 nucleotides matching TRBD1. In germline, CDR1 is SEHNR, CDR2 FQNEAQ (reference sequence). This CDR3 has 16 residues. V trimming: 0 bases; J trimming: 2 bases; junction bases outside the gene matches: 6. The CDR3: CASSLAQGQAAYEQYF. In DNA form, the CDR3 reads TGTGCCAGCAGCTTAGCGCAGGGACAGGCAGCCTACGAGCAGTACTTC. Supplemented by reference TRBV7-9 and TRBJ2-7, the full variable domain reads DTGVSQNPRHKITKRGQNVTFRCDPISEHNRLYWYRQTLGQGPEFLTYFQNEAQLEKSRLLSDRFSAERPKGSFSTLEIQRTEQGDSAMYLCASSLAQGQAAYEQYFGPGTRLTVT.

This sequence joins TRBV28 and TRBJ1-1, with D unresolved. Germline CDR1 MDHEN, CDR2 SYDVKM. V lost 5 bases, J lost 1 base, and 20 bases lay in between. This CDR3 is built from 17 residues. The CDR3 region has the DNA TGTGCCAGCAGTAATACCGTTATTATGGGCAGGAACACTGAAGCTTTCTTT. Translation gives CASSNTVIMGRNTEAFF.

The chain couples TRBV2 to TRBJ1-5; D is uncertain. CDR1 is SNHLY, CDR2 FYNNEI, per germline. Trimming took 5 bases from V and 1 from J, leaving 12 bases between them. The CDR3 runs 15 residues. The CDR3 coding sequence is TGTGCCAGCAGTTTCGGCGGCGTGAGCAATCAGCCCCAGCATTTT. This codes for CASSFGGVSNQPQHF.

This clone was observed a few times. The chain joins TRBV5-1 to TRBJ2-3; unclear D gene. The ends were cut back, 0 bases at V and 5 bases at J, with 10 bases in the middle. Germline assignment: CDR1 SGHRS and CDR2 YFSETQ. This CDR3 is 14 amino acids long. The DNA of the CDR3 is TGCGCCAGCAGCTTGGCCAACGAGAGAGATACGCAGTATTTT. Its translation is CASSLANERDTQYF.

This clone turned up a few times. The chain recombines TRBV6-1 with TRBJ2-5; maybe TRBD1 (6 bases). Germline CDR1 reads MNHNS; CDR2 reads SASEGT. V lost 2 bases and J 2 bases, leaving 12 bases between the germline ends. This CDR3 comprises 15 residues. CDR3 coding DNA: TGTGCCAGCAGTGAAACATGGGGGCTACAAGAGACCCAGTACTTC. This gives the protein CASSETWGLQETQYF.

V gene TRBV27 combines with J gene TRBJ1-1; D remains ambiguous. This CDR3 is 14 amino acids long. The ends were cut back, 7 bases at V and 0 bases at J, with 12 bases in the middle. CDR1 and CDR2 from the germline V gene are MNHEY and SMNVEV (reference sequence). The CDR3: CASNTAGMNTEAFF. The DNA of the CDR3 is TGTGCCAGCAATACGGCAGGAATGAACACTGAAGCTTTCTTT.

This rearrangement joins TRBV30 to TRBJ2-2; TRBD2 agrees at 16 bases. Germline V gives CDR1 GTSNPN, CDR2 SVGIG (reference sequence). The V and J ends lost 3 bases and 4 bases, in that order; junction bases with no gene match: 5. The CDR3 totals 17 residues. CDR3 protein: CAWRGLAGGPRTGELFF. In DNA, the CDR3 is TGTGCCTGGAGGGGACTAGCGGGAGGGCCGCGCACCGGGGAGCTGTTTTTT.

V is TRBV2 and J is TRBJ1-3; D might be TRBD1 (5 bases). V was pared by 8 bases and J by 1 base, with 12 bases between. The germline V gene has CDR1 SNHLY and CDR2 FYNNEI. The CDR3 has 14 amino acids. The CDR3 coding sequence is TGTGCCAGCGTTGACGGGACTTCTGGAAACACCATATATTTT. Protein: CASVDGTSGNTIYF.

The chain couples TRBV13 to TRBJ2-6, with D perhaps TRBD1 (7 bases). CDR3 length: 18 residues. Trimming took 6 bases from V and 0 from J, leaving 18 bases between them. Germline V gene sequence: CDR1 PRHDT, CDR2 FYEKMQ (reference sequence). CDR3 amino acids: CASRKFRQGGSGANVLTF. DNA of the CDR3: TGTGCCAGCAGAAAATTTAGACAGGGAGGCTCTGGGGCCAACGTCCTGACTTTC.

The V and J genes are TRBV7-8 and TRBJ2-3; 9 bases line up with TRBD2. Germline V gene lookup returns CDR1 SGHVS and CDR2 FQNEAQ. The J segment lost 4 bases and the V segment lost 0 bases, leaving 11 bases of the junction unmatched. The CDR3 length is 18 residues. CDR3: CASSLAPLREGIADTQYF. The DNA for the CDR3 is TGTGCCAGCAGCTTAGCCCCTCTGCGGGAGGGGATTGCAGATACGCAGTATTTT.

This clone has a handful of counts. The chain is built from TRBV5-1 and TRBJ2-1, with 8 bases that match TRBD1. Losses at the gene ends were 0 bases for V and 5 bases for J; bases not matched to a gene: 7. Germline assignment: CDR1 SGHRS and CDR2 YFSETQ. CDR3 length: 16 residues. The CDR3 is CASSLAGQGVDNEQFF. The CDR3 bases are TGCGCCAGCAGCTTGGCAGGACAGGGAGTCGACAATGAGCAGTTCTTC. Full variable domain (remainder filled in from reference TRBV5-1 and TRBJ2-1): KAGVTQTPRYLIKTRGQQVTLSCSPISGHRSVSWYQQTPGQGLQFLFEYFSETQRNKGNFPGRFSGRQFSNSRSEMNVSTLELGDSALYLCASSLAGQGVDNEQFFGPGTRLTVL.

In this sample, this clone turned up once. The chain links TRBV5-1 to TRBJ1-2, with TRBD1 identical over 10 bases. The length of the CDR3 is 14 residues. J was trimmed by 5 bases and V by 4 bases; bases with no gene match: 5. CDR1 is SGHRS and CDR2 is YFSETQ in the germline V gene. CDR3 sequence reads: CASSEGTGVYGYTF. The DNA for the CDR3 is TGCGCCAGCAGCGAGGGGACAGGGGTTTATGGCTACACCTTC.

CDR3 loop: CASSRTGVGEKLFF. In nucleotides, the CDR3 is TGTGCCAGCAGCCGGACAGGGGTTGGGGAAAAACTGTTTTTT. This chain connects TRBV5-5 to TRBJ1-4; 9 bases fit TRBD1. This CDR3 spans 14 amino acids. With 4 bases clipped from V and 8 bases from J, the junction kept 6 bases outside the gene matches. The germline CDR1 and CDR2 sequences are SGHKS and YYEKEE (reference sequence).

The chain combines TRBV7-2 with TRBJ1-5; no clear D. Trimming stripped 3 bases from V and 2 bases from J, with 5 bases between. CDR3 size: 13 residues. Germline CDR1 SGHTA, CDR2 FQGNSA. The CDR3 nucleotides read TGTGCCAGCAGCTTCCGGGGCAATCAGCCCCAGCATTTT. This sequence encodes CASSFRGNQPQHF.

The chain links TRBV30 to TRBJ2-2; 7 bases are a match to TRBD1. The germline CDR1 and CDR2 sequences are GTSNPN and SVGIG (reference sequence). The J segment lost 0 bases and the V segment lost 0 bases, leaving 4 bases of the junction unmatched. This CDR3 has 16 amino acids. CDR3 protein: CAWSVGTETNTGELFF. CDR3 sequence (DNA): TGTGCCTGGAGTGTAGGGACAGAGACGAACACCGGGGAGCTGTTTTTT.

The chain joins TRBV4-3 to TRBJ2-6; 8 bases line up with TRBD1. This CDR3 is 21 amino acids long. Germline CDR1 reads LGHNA; CDR2 reads YSLEER. V lost 0 bases and J lost 1; bases outside the gene matches: 14. The CDR3 sequence is CASSQDRRGPGGLSGANVLTF. CDR3 sequence (DNA): TGCGCCAGCAGCCAAGATCGACGAGGGCCAGGGGGCCTATCTGGGGCCAACGTCCTGACTTTC.

V usage is TRBV29-1 and J usage is TRBJ2-5, with 10 bases identical to TRBD2. The CDR3 sequence is 14 residues long. V gave up 5 bases and J gave up 2 bases; unmatched junction bases: 5. In germline, CDR1 is SQVTM, CDR2 ANQGSEA. CDR3 region: CSVTSGALQETQYF. In nucleotides, the CDR3 is TGCAGCGTTACTAGCGGGGCCCTTCAAGAGACCCAGTACTTC.

CDR3 protein: CASIPGLAGEQETQYF. CDR3 sequence (DNA): TGTGCCAGCATCCCGGGACTAGCGGGAGAACAAGAGACCCAGTACTTC. The chain carries TRBV6-6 and TRBJ2-5; 14 positions agree with TRBD2. CDR3 length: 16 amino acids. With V trimmed by 7 bases and J by 2 bases, 6 bases remained unmatched. Germline CDR1 is MNHNY and CDR2 is SVGAGI (reference sequence).

Regarding this clone: Additional DNA sequences in this sample encode the identical CDR3. The chain recombines TRBV6-5 with TRBJ1-2; 9 bases are shared with TRBD1. V was clipped by 0 bases and J by 5 bases; unmatched bases: 4. Germline loops: CDR1 MNHEY, CDR2 SVGAGI. The CDR3 spans 15 residues. The CDR3 here is CASSYSTGGGYGYTF. The CDR3 DNA reads TGTGCCAGCAGTTACTCGACAGGGGGAGGATATGGCTACACCTTC.

V and J are TRBV2 and TRBJ2-6; 7 bases align to TRBD1. The CDR3 extends over 19 amino acids. V was pared by 4 bases and J by 5 bases, with 17 bases of the junction left unmatched. Germline V lookup: CDR1 SNHLY, CDR2 FYNNEI. Written as DNA, the CDR3 is TGTGCCAGCAGTGTGGGACAGCAACCCGGGCCAGGGCGGGCCAACGTCCTGACTTTC. Protein sequence: CASSVGQQPGPGRANVLTF. The full variable domain, completed using reference TRBV2 and TRBJ2-6, is EPEVTQTPSHQVTQMGQEVILRCVPISNHLYFYWYRQILGQKVEFLVSFYNNEISEKSEIFDDQFSVERPDGSNFTLKIRSTKLEDSAMYFCASSVGQQPGPGRANVLTFGAGSRLTVL.